One and the same sample provided the 9 T cell receptor beta chains below, sequenced in a study of cytomegalovirus exposure and HLA in healthy donors. Vbeta (60) and Jbeta (13) primers were used in the PCR. The protocol was immunoSEQ multiplex PCR, while the TCRdb copy is restricted to in-frame clones and leaves out a portion. The sample holds approximately 150,000 clones, around 80% seen once. Sequenced sample: PBMCs. Receptors originate from a man aged 35-49 years in good health and CMV-seronegative.

The chain carries TRBV4-1 and TRBJ2-5; 7 bases fit TRBD2. Judging by the DNA end, TRBJ2-7 fits better; the J call may be wrong. Germline CDR1 reads MGHRA; CDR2 reads YSYEKL. The CDR3 extends over 17 amino acids. This CDR3 is CASSPLARGSPPYEQYF. CDR3 nucleotides: TGCGCCAGCAGCCCCCTGGCGCGCGGGAGCCCTCCCTACGAGCAGTACTTC.

As DNA, the CDR3 is TGTGCCAGCCCCCAAGGACAGGGACCCAATTCACCCCTCCACTTT. This codes for CASPQGQGPNSPLHF. V gene TRBV19 combines with J gene TRBJ1-6, with TRBD1 matching 8 bases. The J segment lost 7 bases and the V segment lost 9 bases, leaving 11 bases of the junction unmatched. This CDR3 contains 15 residues. Germline loops: CDR1 LNHDA, CDR2 SQIVND (reference sequence).

With respect to this clone: Other DNA sequences in the sample encode the same CDR3. V usage is TRBV4-1 and J usage is TRBJ2-7; the match to TRBD2 covers 12 bases. The germline CDR1 and CDR2 sequences are MGHRA and YSYEKL. Unmatched junction bases numbered 14, after V lost 4 bases and J lost 4 bases. This CDR3 region has 18 residues. The CDR3 loop reads CASSPRIPRTSGVYEQYF. CDR3 nucleotide sequence: TGCGCCAGCAGCCCAAGAATTCCTCGGACTAGCGGGGTGTACGAGCAGTACTTC.

The chain has TRBV30 and TRBJ2-6; D gene unclear. The CDR3 consists of 20 residues. Trimming removed 0 bases from V and 6 bases from J, with 27 bases in between. Germline CDR1 is GTSNPN and CDR2 is SVGIG (reference sequence). The CDR3 sequence: CAWSVPFFDKLVAAANVLTF. CDR3 DNA sequence: TGTGCCTGGAGTGTACCCTTCTTCGACAAGTTGGTCGCTGCGGCCAACGTCCTGACTTTC. Together with reference TRBV30 and TRBJ2-6, the CDR3 gives the full variable domain: SQTIHQWPATLVQPVGSPLSLECTVEGTSNPNLYWYRQAAGRGLQLLFYSVGIGQISSEVPQNLSASRPQDRQFILSSKKLLLSDSGFYLCAWSVPFFDKLVAAANVLTFGAGSRLTVL.

This clone was counted between two and nine times. The chain employs TRBV5-5 and TRBJ1-5; TRBD1 matches at 8 bases. CDR3 size: 14 residues. Germline CDR1 is SGHKS and CDR2 is YYEKEE (reference sequence). V was pared by 3 bases and J by 8 bases, with 7 bases of the junction left unmatched. In nucleotides, the CDR3 is TGTGCCAGCAGCTCGGGACAGGCCGCGGAGCCCCAGCATTTT. It specifies CASSSGQAAEPQHF.

The chain has TRBV18 and TRBJ2-7, with 7 bases matching TRBD1. The germline V gene has CDR1 KGHSH and CDR2 LQKENI. The CDR3 runs 13 residues. Trimming at V came to 5 bases and at J to 2 bases, leaving 3 bases not matched to a gene. CDR3 DNA sequence: TGTGCCAGCTCAGCAACAGGGGCCTACGAGCAGTACTTC. Residues: CASSATGAYEQYF.

V gene TRBV5-4 combines with J gene TRBJ2-3, with 9 bases identical to TRBD2. Germline V gene data show CDR1 as SGHNT and CDR2 as YYREEE (reference sequence). V trimming: 1 base; J trimming: 2 bases; junction bases outside the gene matches: 8. There are 17 residues in the CDR3. The CDR3 region has the DNA TGTGCCAGCAGCTTGCTGGGAGTAGCGGGGGACACAGATACGCAGTATTTT. This translates into CASSLLGVAGDTDTQYF.

The chain is built from TRBV10-1 and TRBJ1-2; D is possibly TRBD1 (5 bases). Trimming removed 2 bases at V and 2 bases at J, with 6 bases between. The CDR3 sequence is 13 residues long. Germline CDR1 and CDR2: WNHNN and SYGVQD (reference sequence). The CDR3 nucleotides are TGCGCCAGCAGTGAGAGACAGAACTATGGCTACACCTTC. It yields the protein CASSERQNYGYTF.

Concerning this clone: At one of its ends the junction is not consistent with the germline gene, which may arise from a read error. The gene calls are TRBV4-2 and TRBJ2-3; D not certain. This CDR3 has 14 residues. The V gene's germline CDR1 is LGHNA and CDR2 YNFKEQ. CDR3 residues: CASSQGYGTDTQYF. In DNA form, the CDR3 reads TGTGCCAGCAGCCAAGGGTACGGCACAGATACACAGTATTTT.